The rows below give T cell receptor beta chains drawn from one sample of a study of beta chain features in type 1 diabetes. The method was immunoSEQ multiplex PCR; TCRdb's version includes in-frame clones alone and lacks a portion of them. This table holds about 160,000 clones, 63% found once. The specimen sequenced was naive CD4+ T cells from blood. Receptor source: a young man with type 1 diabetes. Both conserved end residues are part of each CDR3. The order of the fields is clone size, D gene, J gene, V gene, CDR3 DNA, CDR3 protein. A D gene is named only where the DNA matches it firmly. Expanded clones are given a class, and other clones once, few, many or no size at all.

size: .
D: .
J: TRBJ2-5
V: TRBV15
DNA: TGTGCCACCAGCGATACATATAAGGAGACCCAGTACTTC
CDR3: CATSDTYKETQYF

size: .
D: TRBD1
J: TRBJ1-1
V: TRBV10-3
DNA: TGTGCCATCAGTGAGCAGGGGGCTGGGTACACTGAAGCTTTCTTT
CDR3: CAISEQGAGYTEAFF

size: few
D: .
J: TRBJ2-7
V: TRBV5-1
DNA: TGCGCCAGCAGCTTGGCCGGCCAACCCTCCTACGAGCAGTACTTC
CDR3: CASSLAGQPSYEQYF

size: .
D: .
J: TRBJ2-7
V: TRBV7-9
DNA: TGTGCCAGCAGCTTTCAGGGCTACGAGCAGTACTTC
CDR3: CASSFQGYEQYF

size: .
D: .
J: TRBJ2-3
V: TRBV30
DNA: TGTGCCTTAGTTAGTGATACCGGGGCCACAGATACGCAGTATTTT
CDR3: CALVSDTGATDTQYF

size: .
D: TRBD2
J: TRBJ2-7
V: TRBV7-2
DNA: TGTGCCAGCAGCTTAACCTCCCAACCGGGGGGCGAGCAGTACTTC
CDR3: CASSLTSQPGGEQYF

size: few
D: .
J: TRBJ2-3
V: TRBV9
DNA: TGTGCCAGCAGCACAACTAGTTGGGGAGATACGCAGTATTTT
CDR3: CASSTTSWGDTQYF

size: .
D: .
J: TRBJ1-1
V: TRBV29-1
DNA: TGCAGCGCTTTGACAGCGAACACTGAAGCTTTCTTT
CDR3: CSALTANTEAFF

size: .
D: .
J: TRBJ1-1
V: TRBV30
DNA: TGTGCCTGGAGTAAGGGTGGGGACACTGAAGCTTTCTTT
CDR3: CAWSKGGDTEAFF

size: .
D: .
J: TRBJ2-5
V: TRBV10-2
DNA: TGCGCCAGCACGGCCCAGAGCGAGACCCAGTACTTC
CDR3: CASTAQSETQYF

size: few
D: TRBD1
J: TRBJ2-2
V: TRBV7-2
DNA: TGTGCCAGCAGCCCCCGGACAGGGGGGACCGGGGAGCTGTTTTTT
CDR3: CASSPRTGGTGELFF

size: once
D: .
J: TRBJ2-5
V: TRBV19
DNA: TGTGCCAGTAGTATGTGGACCGAGGAGACCCAGTACTTC
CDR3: CASSMWTEETQYF

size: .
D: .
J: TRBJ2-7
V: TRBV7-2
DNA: TGTGCCAGCAGCTTTAATCCGGGTCCGGATGAGCAGTACTTC
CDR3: CASSFNPGPDEQYF

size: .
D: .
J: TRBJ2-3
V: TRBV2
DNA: TGTGCCAGCACAGGAGGCGGAATCACAGATACGCAGTATTTT
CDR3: CASTGGGITDTQYF